This TCR beta chain was recovered during a study of blood T cell repertoires in COVID-19. Study-wide background: Sources were T cells, B-cell-depleted T cells, or PBMCs; the material itself was cDNA or gDNA.

CDR1 and CDR2 from the germline V gene are MNHEY and SMNVEV (reference sequence). V dropped 5 bases and J dropped 8 bases, with 12 bases sitting between them. The CDR3 totals 12 residues. As handled by the study authors: Cell counts per sample came from amplifying reference gene primers. Using immunoSEQ multiplex PCR, the repertoire was profiled, and TCRdb retains in-frame clones only, with some absent. The V and J calls and the clone size are those of that table, but D and trimming were determined from the DNA. The sample includes around 60,000 clones, over 75% of them seen just once. Sequencing input: peripheral blood. The chain recombines TRBV27 with TRBJ1-2; no clear D gene. The source of this sequence is an elderly woman with acute or convalescent COVID-19. DNA of the CDR3: TGTGCCAGCAGTACTCGACTAGGGGGCTACACCTTC. This gives the protein CASSTRLGGYTF.